These 17 T cell receptor beta chains originate from one sample sequenced in a study of blood T cells in healthy people across ages. With a J-beta primer mix and a sample-barcoded 5' primer, a second PCR ran about 7 to 11 cycles. TCRdb itself ran the 5' RACE reads through MiXCR, one entry per CDR3 protein. The top ten hold about 19% of the sample, which has just over 1 million distinct CDR3 sequences, around 45% seen once. Source material: blood. Receptors were obtained from a woman aged 55-70 years in good health.

This sequence joins TRBV6-4 and TRBJ2-7; D remains ambiguous. The CDR3 has 12 amino acids. Germline CDR1 is MRHNA and CDR2 is SNTAGT. Trimming removed 0 bases from V and 8 bases from J, with 8 bases in between. The CDR3, as DNA: TGTGCCAGCAGTGACTCGGCAGGAAAGCAGTACTTC. Protein product: CASSDSAGKQYF.

A remark on this clonotype: Germline is not matched at one junction end, which may reflect a read error. This rearrangement joins TRBV3-1 to TRBJ2-5, with unresolved D. Germline V gene sequence: CDR1 LGHDT, CDR2 YNNKEL (reference sequence). There are 16 residues in the CDR3. CDR3 DNA: TGTGCCAGCAACCAAGTTCCTGGGTCTGCTGGTGGTGAGCAGTACTTC. The encoded protein is CASNQVPGSAGGEQYF.

V gene TRBV2 combines with J gene TRBJ2-1, with 7 bases identical to TRBD1. Trimming cost V 2 bases and J 0 bases; bases outside gene matches: 10. The CDR3 loop spans 18 amino acids. Germline V gene lookup returns CDR1 SNHLY and CDR2 FYNNEI. Here the CDR3 DNA reads TGTGCCAGCAGTGAAACCCATACGGGACAGTTCTCCTACAATGAGCAGTTCTTC. Amino acids: CASSETHTGQFSYNEQFF.

V is TRBV2 and J is TRBJ1-4, with 8 bases identical to TRBD1. The V segment lost 4 bases and the J segment 0 bases; nucleotides outside the gene matches: 4. Germline CDR1 is SNHLY and CDR2 is FYNNEI. This CDR3 spans 16 amino acids. CDR3 in amino acids: CASSVRQGTTNEKLFF. The CDR3 bases are TGTGCCAGCAGTGTGAGACAGGGGACAACTAATGAAAAACTGTTTTTT.

The table lists this clonotype with a few counts. The chain links TRBV5-1 to TRBJ1-4; TRBD1 matches 11 bases. The V gene's germline CDR1 is SGHRS and CDR2 YFSETQ. V lost 5 bases, J lost 8 bases, and 8 bases stayed unmatched. CDR3 size: 15 residues. The CDR3 sequence: CASSQPGQGGEKLFF. CDR3 bases: TGCGCCAGCAGTCAACCGGGACAGGGGGGAGAAAAACTGTTTTTT.

This chain uses TRBV3-1 with TRBJ2-4; 12 nucleotides match TRBD2. V was clipped by 1 base and J by 13 bases; unmatched bases: 5. The CDR3 is 14 residues long. Germline V gives CDR1 LGHDT, CDR2 YNNKEL (reference sequence). CDR3 nucleotide sequence: TGTGCCAGCAGCCAAGGACTAGCGGGAGTCGCGCAGTACTTC. Its translation is CASSQGLAGVAQYF.

This clonotype was found a few times. This CDR3 is CAWSAGTDGEQYF. The CDR3 DNA is TGTGCCTGGAGTGCGGGGACAGATGGGGAGCAGTACTTC. The chain employs TRBV30 and TRBJ2-7; 7 positions match TRBD1. The CDR3 length is 13 residues. Germline CDR1 reads GTSNPN; CDR2 reads SVGIG (reference sequence). Trimming removed 1 base from V and 7 bases from J; junction bases left unmatched: 7.

The chain employs TRBV7-2 and TRBJ2-2; D possibly matches TRBD1 or TRBD2 (6 bases each). This CDR3 is built from 15 residues. Germline values: CDR1 SGHTA, CDR2 FQGNSA. Trimming stripped 8 bases from V and 5 bases from J, with 18 bases between. The chain's CDR3 is CASGGPGTQTGELFF. The CDR3 DNA reads as TGTGCCAGCGGGGGGCCCGGGACACAGACCGGGGAGCTGTTTTTT.

The V call is TRBV14, the J call TRBJ2-1; D is possibly TRBD2 (5 bases). This CDR3 comprises 15 residues. The germline V and J ends were trimmed by 1 base and 5 bases, with 12 bases remaining between them. Germline lookup yields CDR1 SGHDN and CDR2 FVKESK. Here the CDR3 DNA reads TGTGCCAGCAGCCAAGTGGCGGGCTGGGACAATGAGCAGTTCTTC. It encodes CASSQVAGWDNEQFF. The entire variable domain, with the rest obtained from reference TRBV14 and TRBJ2-1, is as follows: EAGVTQFPSHSVIEKGQTVTLRCDPISGHDNLYWYRRVMGKEIKFLLHFVKESKQDESGMPNNRFLAERTGGTYSTLKVQPAELEDSGVYFCASSQVAGWDNEQFFGPGTRLTVL.

The chain couples TRBV6-5 to TRBJ2-1; D is unclear. The CDR3 is 11 residues long. The germline V and J ends were trimmed by 8 bases and 6 bases, with 8 bases remaining between them. The germline V gene encodes CDR1 MNHEY and CDR2 SVGAGI. The CDR3 bases are TGTGCCAGCCATAGAGGCAATGAGCAGTTCTTC. The encoded protein is CASHRGNEQFF.

This clonotype was picked up a small number of times. One end of the junction is discordant with germline, which a read error may explain. The chain carries TRBV12-3 or TRBV12-4 and TRBJ1-6; no reliable D call. The CDR3 is 14 residues long. In DNA form, the CDR3 reads TGTGCCAGCAGTCTCGGGTCCTCTAATTCACCCCTCCACTTT. It translates to CASSLGSSNSPLHF.

The rearrangement links TRBV6-5 to TRBJ2-3; D ambiguous. Germline V gene sequence: CDR1 MNHEY, CDR2 SVGAGI. V lost 5 bases, J lost 6 bases, and 18 bases lay in between. The CDR3 is made up of 15 amino acids. CDR3 bases: TGTGCCAGCAGTATTAGTGGCGGAACCGGGGATACGCAGTATTTT. It yields the protein CASSISGGTGDTQYF.

V gene TRBV5-6 combines with J gene TRBJ2-1; D is perhaps TRBD1 or TRBD2 (6 bases each). The V gene's germline CDR1 is SGHDT and CDR2 YYEEEE. The V end was cut by 2 bases, the J end by 7 bases, with 10 bases between. There are 13 residues in the CDR3. This CDR3 reads CASSFGGLNEQFF. The DNA for the CDR3 is TGTGCCAGCAGCTTTGGGGGGCTAAATGAGCAGTTCTTC.

In this sample, this clonotype turned up a few times. The chain joins TRBV27 to TRBJ2-5; D not certain. The germline V gene encodes CDR1 MNHEY and CDR2 SMNVEV (reference sequence). V lost 0 bases and J 3 bases, leaving 14 bases between the germline ends. The CDR3 loop spans 16 amino acids. Here the CDR3 DNA reads TGTGCCAGCAGTTTATCGTCGCCCAGGATGAAAGAGACCCAGTACTTC. This translates into CASSLSSPRMKETQYF.

The chain is built from TRBV3-1 and TRBJ2-7; 9 nucleotides line up with TRBD1. The end of the DNA fits TRBJ2-5 better, so the J call may be wrong. This CDR3 has 16 residues. Germline CDR1 LGHDT, CDR2 YNNKEL (reference sequence). This CDR3 is CASSQGGTGRPETQYF. In nucleotides, the CDR3 is TGTGCCAGCAGCCAAGGCGGGACAGGGAGGCCCGAGACCCAGTACTTC.

This clonotype has ten or more counts. The DNA of the CDR3 is TGTGCCAGCGGAACCGGGACAGGGTCTCGAGAGCAGTACTTC. This codes for CASGTGTGSREQYF. The chain employs TRBV28 and TRBJ2-7; 9 bases align to TRBD1. V shed 8 bases, J shed 7 bases, and the junction held 12 bases outside the gene matches. Germline V CDR1 and CDR2: MDHEN, SYDVKM. The CDR3 runs to 14 residues.

The V and J genes are TRBV20-1 and TRBJ1-5, with TRBD1 matching 7 bases. CDR3 length: 13 residues. Germline V gene lookup returns CDR1 DFQATT and CDR2 SNEGSKA (reference sequence). The V gene end was trimmed by 5 bases and the J gene end by 2 bases; junction bases not matched to a gene: 3. CDR3 in amino acids: CSADREGNQPQHF. The CDR3 nucleotides are TGCAGTGCTGACAGGGAAGGCAATCAGCCCCAGCATTTT.